A selection of T cell receptor beta chains follows, all from one sample in a study of identical twins. TCRdb recomputed calls from the 5' RACE reads with MiXCR, one row per CDR3 protein. Among 550,000 to 700,000 distinct CDR3 sequences listed, over 20% were seen once. These data are also associated with another study on T cells expressing NK-cell markers.

Sequencing was performed on PBMCs. The receptors shown here come from a woman aged 18-35 years in good health. CDR3s include the opening cysteine and the closing phenylalanine or tryptophan. A D gene is named only where the DNA matches it firmly. Clone size, where shown, is once, few, many, or a class for clones that have expanded.

V gene	J gene	D gene	clone size	CDR3 protein	CDR3 DNA
TRBV20-1	TRBJ2-7	NA	NA	CSARDLHSTYEQYF	TGCAGTGCTAGAGATCTCCACAGTACCTACGAGCAGTACTTC
TRBV5-5	TRBJ2-1	NA	few	CASSLATGRRSNEQFF	TGTGCCAGCAGCTTGGCGACAGGTAGGCGAAGCAATGAGCAGTTCTTC
TRBV19	TRBJ2-1	TRBD2	few	CATTSATYRYNEQFF	TGTGCCACCACTAGCGCGACTTATCGCTACAATGAGCAGTTCTTC
TRBV5-5	TRBJ2-1	TRBD2	NA	CASSWDERLAGGGQFF	TGTGCCAGCAGCTGGGACGAAAGACTAGCGGGAGGGGGGCAGTTCTTC
TRBV7-9	TRBJ1-2	NA	few	CASSSVYGQINYGYTF	TGTGCCAGCAGCTCTGTGTACGGCCAGATAAACTATGGCTACACCTTC
TRBV21-1	TRBJ2-2	NA	few	CASTPGASGSTGELFF	TGTGCCAGCACTCCCGGAGCCAGCGGTAGCACCGGGGAGCTGTTTTTT
TRBV9	TRBJ2-5	NA	NA	CASSVTGVIGETQYF	TGTGCCAGCAGCGTTACGGGAGTGATAGGAGAGACCCAGTACTTC
TRBV20-1	TRBJ2-1	TRBD2	NA	CSARDGVAGGGQFF	TGCAGTGCTAGAGATGGGGTAGCGGGAGGTGGGCAGTTCTTC
TRBV10-3	TRBJ1-1	NA	few	CAIGGTEAFF	TGTGCCATCGGAGGCACTGAAGCTTTCTTT
TRBV4-1	TRBJ2-3	NA	NA	CASSQGIRPTSDTQYF	TGCGCCAGCAGCCAAGGAATCAGGCCGACATCAGATACGCAGTATTTT
TRBV10-3	TRBJ2-3	TRBD2	NA	CANSKGLAGADTQYF	TGTGCCAACTCAAAAGGACTAGCGGGGGCCGATACGCAGTATTTT
TRBV20-1	TRBJ2-1	TRBD1	NA	CSWGQGRDEQFF	TGCAGCTGGGGACAGGGACGCGATGAGCAGTTCTTC
TRBV6-2/TRBV6-3	TRBJ1-1	NA	NA	CASSYSTGEVRYTEAFF	TGTGCCAGCAGTTACTCCACGGGGGAGGTGAGGTACACTGAAGCTTTCTTT
TRBV5-6	TRBJ2-7	TRBD1	many	CASSSNRGWKSYEQYF	TGTGCCAGCAGCTCGAACAGGGGGTGGAAGTCCTACGAGCAGTACTTC
TRBV4-3	TRBJ2-1	TRBD2	few	CASSQDRAREVRRNEQFF	TGCGCCAGCAGCCAAGATAGGGCGCGGGAGGTGCGGAGGAATGAGCAGTTCTTC
TRBV20-1	TRBJ2-1	TRBD2	NA	CSAQRGSPPYNEQFF	TGCAGTGCTCAGCGGGGCTCCCCTCCCTACAATGAGCAGTTCTTC